The sequence of this T cell receptor (beta chain) was determined in a study of control samples from healthy donors and cancer patients. Germline V gene lookup returns CDR1 SGHTA and CDR2 FQGNSA. There are 14 residues in the CDR3. Trimming shortened V by 5 bases and J by 10 bases, and 17 bases separated the two germline ends. Sequencing used immunoSEQ multiplex PCR; TCRdb keeps in-frame clones, though not all of them. The sample consists of more than 100,000 clones, about nine tenths of them appearing once. This receptor was identified in a man aged 40-49 years in good health. The rearrangement uses TRBV7-2 and TRBJ1-4, with D unresolved. The source material was blood. In DNA form, the CDR3 reads TGTGCCAGCAGCCCCAAAGTAGCCGAGGGAAAACTGTTTTTT. Protein: CASSPKVAEGKLFF.